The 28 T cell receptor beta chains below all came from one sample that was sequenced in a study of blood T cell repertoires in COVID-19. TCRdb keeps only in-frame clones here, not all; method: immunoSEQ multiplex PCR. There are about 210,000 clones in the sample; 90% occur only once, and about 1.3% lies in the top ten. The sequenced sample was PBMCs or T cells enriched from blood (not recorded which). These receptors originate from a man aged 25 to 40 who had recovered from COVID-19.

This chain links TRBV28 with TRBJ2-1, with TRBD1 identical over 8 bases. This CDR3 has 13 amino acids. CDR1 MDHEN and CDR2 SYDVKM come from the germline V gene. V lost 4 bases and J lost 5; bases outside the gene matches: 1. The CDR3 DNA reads TGTGCCAGCAGTTACAGGGGGGACAATGAGCAGTTCTTC. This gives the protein CASSYRGDNEQFF.

The CDR3 sequence is CASSSTGTGTDTQYF. The CDR3 bases are TGTGCCAGCAGTTCCACCGGGACAGGCACAGATACGCAGTATTTT. The chain links TRBV6-5 to TRBJ2-3, with 7 positions matching TRBD1. V was pared by 4 bases and J by 1 base, with 5 bases of the junction left unmatched. Germline CDR1 is MNHEY and CDR2 is SVGAGI. The CDR3 length is 15 residues.

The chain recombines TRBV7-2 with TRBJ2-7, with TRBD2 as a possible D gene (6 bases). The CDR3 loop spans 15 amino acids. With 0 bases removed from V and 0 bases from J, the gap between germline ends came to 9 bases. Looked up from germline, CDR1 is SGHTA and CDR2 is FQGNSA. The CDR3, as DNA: TGTGCCAGCAGCTTAGCTAGCGGTAGCTCCTACGAGCAGTACTTC. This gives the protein CASSLASGSSYEQYF. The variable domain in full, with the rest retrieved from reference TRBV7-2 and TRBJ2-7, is GAGVSQSPSNKVTEKGKDVELRCDPISGHTALYWYRQSLGQGLEFLIYFQGNSAPDKSGLPSDRFSAERTGGSVSTLTIQRTQQEDSAVYLCASSLASGSSYEQYFGPGTRLTVT.

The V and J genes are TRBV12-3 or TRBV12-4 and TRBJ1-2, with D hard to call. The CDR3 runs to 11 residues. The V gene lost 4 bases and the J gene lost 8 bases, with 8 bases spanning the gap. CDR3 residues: CASSSPAGYTF. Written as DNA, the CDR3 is TGTGCCAGCAGTTCCCCCGCGGGCTACACCTTC.

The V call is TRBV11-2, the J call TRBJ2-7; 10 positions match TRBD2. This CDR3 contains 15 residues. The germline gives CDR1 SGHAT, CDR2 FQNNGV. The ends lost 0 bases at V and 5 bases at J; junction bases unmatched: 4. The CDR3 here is CASSLESGRANEQYF. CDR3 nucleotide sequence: TGTGCCAGCAGCTTAGAGAGCGGGAGGGCCAACGAGCAGTACTTC.

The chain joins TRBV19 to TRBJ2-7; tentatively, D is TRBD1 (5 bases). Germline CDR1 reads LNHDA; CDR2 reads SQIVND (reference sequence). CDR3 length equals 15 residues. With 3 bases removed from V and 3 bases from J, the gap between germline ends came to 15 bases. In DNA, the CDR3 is TGTGCCAGTAGTATCTATTGGGGCCCACTCTACGAGCAGTACTTC. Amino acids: CASSIYWGPLYEQYF.

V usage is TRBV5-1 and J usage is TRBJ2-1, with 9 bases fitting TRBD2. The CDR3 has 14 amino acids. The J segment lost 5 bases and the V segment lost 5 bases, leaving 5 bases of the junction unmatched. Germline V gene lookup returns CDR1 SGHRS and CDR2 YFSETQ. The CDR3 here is CASRGIAGDNEQFF. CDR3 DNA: TGCGCCAGCAGAGGGATAGCGGGGGACAATGAGCAGTTCTTC.

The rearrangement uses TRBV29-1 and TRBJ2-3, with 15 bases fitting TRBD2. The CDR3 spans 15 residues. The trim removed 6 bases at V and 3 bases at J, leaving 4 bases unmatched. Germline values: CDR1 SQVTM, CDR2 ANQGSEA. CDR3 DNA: TGCAGCGTCGGACTAGCGGGAGGGAGTACAGATACGCAGTATTTT. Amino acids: CSVGLAGGSTDTQYF.

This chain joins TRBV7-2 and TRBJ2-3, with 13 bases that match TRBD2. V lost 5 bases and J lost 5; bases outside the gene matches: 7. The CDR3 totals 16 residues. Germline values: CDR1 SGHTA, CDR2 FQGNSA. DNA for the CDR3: TGTGCCAGCAGCCCTACTAGCGGGGGGGCCGGAGATACGCAGTATTTT. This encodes CASSPTSGGAGDTQYF. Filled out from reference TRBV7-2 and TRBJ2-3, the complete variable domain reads GAGVSQSPSNKVTEKGKDVELRCDPISGHTALYWYRQSLGQGLEFLIYFQGNSAPDKSGLPSDRFSAERTGGSVSTLTIQRTQQEDSAVYLCASSPTSGGAGDTQYFGPGTRLTVL.

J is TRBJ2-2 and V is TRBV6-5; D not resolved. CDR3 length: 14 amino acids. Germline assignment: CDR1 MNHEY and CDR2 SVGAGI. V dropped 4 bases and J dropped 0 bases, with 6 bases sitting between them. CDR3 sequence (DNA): TGTGCCAGCAGTTTTTATACGAACACCGGGGAGCTGTTTTTT. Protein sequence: CASSFYTNTGELFF.

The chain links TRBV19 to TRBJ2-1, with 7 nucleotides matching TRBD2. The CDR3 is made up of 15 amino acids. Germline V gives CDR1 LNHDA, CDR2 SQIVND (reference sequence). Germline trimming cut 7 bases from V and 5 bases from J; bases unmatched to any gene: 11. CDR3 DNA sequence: TGTGCCAGTAATCCGATACCGACTAGCAACAATGAGCAGTTCTTC. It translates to CASNPIPTSNNEQFF.

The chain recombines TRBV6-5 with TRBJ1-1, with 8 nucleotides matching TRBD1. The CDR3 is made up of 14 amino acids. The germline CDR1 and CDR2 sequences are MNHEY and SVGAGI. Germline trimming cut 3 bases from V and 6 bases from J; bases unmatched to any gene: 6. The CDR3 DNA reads TGTGCCAGCAGTTATACAGGGGGTAACGCTGAAGCTTTCTTT. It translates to CASSYTGGNAEAFF.

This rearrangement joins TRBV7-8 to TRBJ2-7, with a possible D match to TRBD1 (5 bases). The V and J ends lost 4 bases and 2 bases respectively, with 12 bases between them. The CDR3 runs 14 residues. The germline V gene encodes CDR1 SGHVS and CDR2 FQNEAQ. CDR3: CASSSQGGAYEQYF. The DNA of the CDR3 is TGTGCCAGCAGCTCCCAGGGTGGGGCCTACGAGCAGTACTTC.

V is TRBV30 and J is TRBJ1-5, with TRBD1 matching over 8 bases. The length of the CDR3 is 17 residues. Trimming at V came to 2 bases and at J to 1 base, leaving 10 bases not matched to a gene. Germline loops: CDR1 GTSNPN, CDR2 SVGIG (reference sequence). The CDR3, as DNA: TGTGCCTGGAGTTCCCGGGCAGGGGGCTTGAGCAATCAGCCCCAGCATTTT. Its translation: CAWSSRAGGLSNQPQHF.

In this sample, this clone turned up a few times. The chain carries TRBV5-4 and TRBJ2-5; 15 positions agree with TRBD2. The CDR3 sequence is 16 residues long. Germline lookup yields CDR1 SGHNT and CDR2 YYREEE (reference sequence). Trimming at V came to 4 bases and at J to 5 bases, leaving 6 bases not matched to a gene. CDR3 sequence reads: CASSLGTSGGTETQYF. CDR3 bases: TGTGCCAGCAGCCTGGGGACTAGCGGGGGGACGGAGACCCAGTACTTC.

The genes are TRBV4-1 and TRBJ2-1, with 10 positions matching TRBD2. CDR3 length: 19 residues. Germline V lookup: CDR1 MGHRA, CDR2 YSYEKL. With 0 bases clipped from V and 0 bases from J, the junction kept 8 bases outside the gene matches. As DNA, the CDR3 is TGCGCCAGCAGCCAAGATGCTAGCGGGAGACCCAGCTCCTACAATGAGCAGTTCTTC. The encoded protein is CASSQDASGRPSSYNEQFF.

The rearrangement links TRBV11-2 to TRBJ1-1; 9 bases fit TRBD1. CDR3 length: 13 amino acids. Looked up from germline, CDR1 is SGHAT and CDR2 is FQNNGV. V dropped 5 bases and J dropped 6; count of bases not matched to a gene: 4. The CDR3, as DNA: TGTGCCAGCAGCCTGGACAGGGGATCTGAAGCTTTCTTT. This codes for CASSLDRGSEAFF.

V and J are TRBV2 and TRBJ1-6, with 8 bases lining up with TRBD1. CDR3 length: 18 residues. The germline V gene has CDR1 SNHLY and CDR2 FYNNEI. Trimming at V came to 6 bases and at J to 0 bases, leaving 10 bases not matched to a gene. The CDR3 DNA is TGTGCCAGCAGCTCCGGACAGGGTGGGATCTCCTATAATTCACCCCTCCACTTT. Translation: CASSSGQGGISYNSPLHF.

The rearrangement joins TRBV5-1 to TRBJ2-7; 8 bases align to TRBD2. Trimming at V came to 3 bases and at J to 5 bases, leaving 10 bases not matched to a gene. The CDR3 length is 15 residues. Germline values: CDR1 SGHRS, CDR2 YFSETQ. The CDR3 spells CASSSVGWREDEQYF. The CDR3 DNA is TGCGCCAGCAGCTCCGTGGGTTGGCGGGAGGACGAGCAGTACTTC.

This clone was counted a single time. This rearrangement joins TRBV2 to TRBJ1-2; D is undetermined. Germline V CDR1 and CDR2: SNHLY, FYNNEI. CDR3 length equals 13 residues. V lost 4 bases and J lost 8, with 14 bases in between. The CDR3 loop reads CASSASGKEGYTF. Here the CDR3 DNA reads TGTGCCAGCAGTGCCTCCGGGAAGGAGGGCTACACCTTC.

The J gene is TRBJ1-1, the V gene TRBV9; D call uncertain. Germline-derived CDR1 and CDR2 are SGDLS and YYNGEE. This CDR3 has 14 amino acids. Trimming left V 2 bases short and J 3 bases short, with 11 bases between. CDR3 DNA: TGTGCCAGCAGCGTGGCCTCCGGGGACACTGAAGCTTTCTTT. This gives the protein CASSVASGDTEAFF.

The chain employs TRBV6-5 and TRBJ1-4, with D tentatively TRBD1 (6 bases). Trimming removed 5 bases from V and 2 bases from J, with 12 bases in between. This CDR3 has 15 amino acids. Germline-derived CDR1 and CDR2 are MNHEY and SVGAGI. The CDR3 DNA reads TGTGCCAGCAGTAAGGGGGTATCTACTAATGAAAAACTGTTTTTT. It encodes CASSKGVSTNEKLFF.

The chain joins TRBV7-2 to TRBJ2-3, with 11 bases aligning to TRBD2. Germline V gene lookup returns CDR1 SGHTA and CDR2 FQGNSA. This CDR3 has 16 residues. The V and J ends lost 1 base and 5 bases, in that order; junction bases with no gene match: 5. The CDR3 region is CASSLVASGGKDTQYF. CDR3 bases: TGTGCCAGCAGCTTAGTCGCTAGCGGGGGGAAAGATACGCAGTATTTT.

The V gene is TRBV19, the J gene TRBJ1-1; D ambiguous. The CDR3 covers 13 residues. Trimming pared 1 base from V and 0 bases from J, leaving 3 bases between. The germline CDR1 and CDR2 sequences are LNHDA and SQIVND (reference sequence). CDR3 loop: CASSIVVNTEAFF. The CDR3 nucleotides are TGTGCCAGTAGTATAGTAGTGAACACTGAAGCTTTCTTT. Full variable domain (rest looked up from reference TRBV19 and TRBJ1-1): DGGITQSPKYLFRKEGQNVTLSCEQNLNHDAMYWYRQDPGQGLRLIYYSQIVNDFQKGDIAEGYSVSREKKESFPLTVTSAQKNPTAFYLCASSIVVNTEAFFGQGTRLTVV.

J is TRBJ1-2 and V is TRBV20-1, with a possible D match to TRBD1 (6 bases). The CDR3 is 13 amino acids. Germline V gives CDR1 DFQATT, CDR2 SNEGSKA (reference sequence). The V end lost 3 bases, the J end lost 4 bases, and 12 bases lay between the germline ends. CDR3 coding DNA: TGCAGTGCTAGTCCAGGGGTAGGCTATGGCTACACCTTC. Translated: CSASPGVGYGYTF.

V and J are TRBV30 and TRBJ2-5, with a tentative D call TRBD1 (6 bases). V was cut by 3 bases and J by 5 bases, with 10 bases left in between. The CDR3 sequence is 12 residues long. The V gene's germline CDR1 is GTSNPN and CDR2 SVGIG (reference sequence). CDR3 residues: CAWSWGRETQYF. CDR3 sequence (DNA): TGTGCCTGGAGCTGGGGGCGGGAGACCCAGTACTTC.

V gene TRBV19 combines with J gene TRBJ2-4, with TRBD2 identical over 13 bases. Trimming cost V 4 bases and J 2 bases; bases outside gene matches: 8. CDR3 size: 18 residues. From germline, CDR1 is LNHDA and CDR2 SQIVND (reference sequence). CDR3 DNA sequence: TGTGCCAGTAGTAGAGGACTAGCGGGAGATAATTCCAAAAACATTCAGTACTTC. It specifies CASSRGLAGDNSKNIQYF.

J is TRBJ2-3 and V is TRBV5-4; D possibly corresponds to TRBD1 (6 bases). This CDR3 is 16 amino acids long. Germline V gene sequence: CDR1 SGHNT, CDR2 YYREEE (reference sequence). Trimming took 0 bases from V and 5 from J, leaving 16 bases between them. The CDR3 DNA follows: TGTGCCAGCAGCTTGGAGGCAGGGGCTAGGGTAGATACGCAGTATTTT. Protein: CASSLEAGARVDTQYF. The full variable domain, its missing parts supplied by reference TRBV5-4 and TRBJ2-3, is ETGVTQSPTHLIKTRGQQVTLRCSSQSGHNTVSWYQQALGQGPQFIFQYYREEENGRGNFPPRFSGLQFPNYSSELNVNALELDDSALYLCASSLEAGARVDTQYFGPGTRLTVL.